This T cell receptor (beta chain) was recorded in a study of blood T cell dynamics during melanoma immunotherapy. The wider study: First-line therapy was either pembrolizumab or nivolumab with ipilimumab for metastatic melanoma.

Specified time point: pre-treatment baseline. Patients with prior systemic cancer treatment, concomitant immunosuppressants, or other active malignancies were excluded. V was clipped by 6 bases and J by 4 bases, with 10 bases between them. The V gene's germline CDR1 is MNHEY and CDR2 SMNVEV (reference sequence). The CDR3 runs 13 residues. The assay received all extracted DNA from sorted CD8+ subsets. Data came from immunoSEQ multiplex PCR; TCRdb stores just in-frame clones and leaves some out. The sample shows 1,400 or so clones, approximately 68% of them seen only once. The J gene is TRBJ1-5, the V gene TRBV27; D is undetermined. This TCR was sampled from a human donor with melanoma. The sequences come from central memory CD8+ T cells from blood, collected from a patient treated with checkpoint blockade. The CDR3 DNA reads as TGTGCCAGCAGGCCGGGATATAATCAGCCCCAGCATTTT. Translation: CASRPGYNQPQHF.